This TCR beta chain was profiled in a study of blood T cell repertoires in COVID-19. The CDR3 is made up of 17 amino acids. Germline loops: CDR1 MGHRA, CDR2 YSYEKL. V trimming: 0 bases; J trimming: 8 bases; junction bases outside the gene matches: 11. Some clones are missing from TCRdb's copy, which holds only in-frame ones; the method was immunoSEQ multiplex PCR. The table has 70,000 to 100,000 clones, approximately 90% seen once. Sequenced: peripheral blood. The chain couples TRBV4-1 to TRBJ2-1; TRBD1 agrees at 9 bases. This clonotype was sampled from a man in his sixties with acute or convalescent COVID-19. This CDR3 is CASSQDSGTGTGDEQFF. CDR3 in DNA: TGCGCCAGCAGCCAAGATTCCGGGACAGGGACCGGGGATGAGCAGTTCTTC.